This TCR beta chain was recovered during a study of blood T cell repertoires in COVID-19. Some clones are missing from TCRdb's copy, which holds only in-frame ones; the method was immunoSEQ multiplex PCR. The data show tens of thousands of clones, about 90% seen once. The CDR3 spans 14 residues. CDR1 is SGHRS, CDR2 YFSETQ, per germline. V lost 4 bases, J lost 1 base, and 10 bases lay in between. This TCR was recovered from a human donor in a cohort sampled during active COVID-19. The chain employs TRBV5-1 and TRBJ2-3, with a tentative D call TRBD2 (5 bases). Sequencing was done on a sample of peripheral blood. The chain's CDR3 is CASSSGRGTDTQYF. The CDR3 region has the DNA TGCGCCAGCAGCAGCGGCCGTGGCACAGATACGCAGTATTTT.